These T cell receptor beta chains were read from a single sample in a study of graft-versus-host responses after intestinal transplantation. For these receptors, no antigen is known. Here immunoSEQ multiplex PCR was the method, and the copy in TCRdb shows in-frame clones only, minus some. The sample records about 64,000 clones, around nine tenths being singletons. The sequencing used unstimulated CD8+ T cells sorted from spleen or lymph node cells, collected before transplant. The receptors here all came from a human donor who was the organ donor for an intestinal transplant. Both conserved end residues are part of each CDR3. D genes are given only for firm matches. Clone size appears in some rows only: once, few, many, or a class for an expanded clone.

>NA|TRBJ2-2|TRBV5-1|NA
CASSPKAGIGFFDTGELFF
TGCGCCAGCAGTCCGAAAGCAGGGATTGGTTTCTTCGACACCGGGGAGCTGTTTTTT
>NA|TRBJ2-3|TRBV28|TRBD1
CASSLKSGGSTDTQYF
TGTGCCAGCAGTTTAAAGTCAGGGGGAAGCACAGATACGCAGTATTTT
>NA|TRBJ2-1|TRBV27|NA
CASSYRGDYNEQFF
TGTGCCAGCAGTTACCGTGGAGACTACAATGAGCAGTTCTTC
>NA|TRBJ2-1|TRBV19|TRBD2
CASLSREGSYNEQFF
TGTGCCAGCCTTTCGCGGGAGGGCTCCTACAATGAGCAGTTCTTC
>NA|TRBJ2-5|TRBV7-8|TRBD1
CASSLNRDRGRGGETQYF
TGTGCCAGCAGCTTAAACCGGGACAGGGGGCGCGGGGGCGAGACCCAGTACTTC
>few|TRBJ2-7|TRBV15|TRBD2
CATSSEGLAGGTYEQYF
TGTGCCACCAGCAGTGAGGGACTAGCGGGTGGTACCTACGAGCAGTACTTC
>NA|TRBJ2-3|TRBV5-4|TRBD2
CASSQGLAPDTQYF
TGTGCCAGCAGCCAAGGACTAGCGCCTGATACGCAGTATTTT
>NA|TRBJ2-7|TRBV7-8|NA
CASSSRDNEQYF
TGTGCCAGCAGCTCCCGGGACAACGAGCAGTACTTC
>NA|TRBJ1-1|TRBV28|NA
CASSPHRDTEAFF
TGTGCCAGCAGCCCTCACAGGGATACTGAAGCTTTCTTT
>once|TRBJ2-1|TRBV27|NA
CASRLLGLSRYNEQFF
TGTGCCAGCAGGCTCCTGGGACTCAGCCGTTACAATGAGCAGTTCTTC
>NA|TRBJ1-5|TRBV28|NA
CASSLEGGIPPQHF
TGTGCCAGCAGTTTAGAAGGGGGAATTCCGCCCCAGCATTTT
>NA|TRBJ1-5|TRBV19|NA
CASSIVGEPQHF
TGTGCCAGTAGTATAGTAGGGGAGCCCCAGCATTTT
>NA|TRBJ1-2|TRBV13|NA
CASSFGGGYTF
TGTGCCAGCAGCTTCGGGGGTGGCTACACCTTC
>few|TRBJ2-7|TRBV2|TRBD1
CASSPRTGGATSAPSEQYF
TGTGCCAGCAGTCCGCGAACAGGGGGCGCAACTAGCGCTCCCAGCGAGCAGTACTTC
>NA|TRBJ1-4|TRBV7-9|NA
CASSLAPLGADEKLFF
TGTGCCAGCAGCTTAGCGCCCTTGGGGGCGGATGAAAAACTGTTTTTT
>few|TRBJ1-2|TRBV5-4|NA
CASSLGPTGLKVYGYTF
TGTGCCAGCAGCTTGGGGCCTACGGGACTCAAGGTCTATGGCTACACCTTC
>NA|TRBJ2-1|TRBV11-1|TRBD1
CASSLFGVTGPYNEQFF
TGTGCCAGCAGCTTATTCGGGGTGACAGGGCCGTACAATGAGCAGTTCTTC
>NA|TRBJ1-3|TRBV6-1|NA
CASSEKVEGNTIYF
TGTGCCAGCAGTGAGAAGGTGGAGGGAAACACCATATATTTT
>few|TRBJ1-1|TRBV30|NA
CAWSVGGTEAFF
TGTGCCTGGAGTGTAGGGGGCACTGAAGCTTTCTTT
>NA|TRBJ2-7|TRBV28|TRBD2
CASSLPGTISYEQYF
TGTGCCAGCAGTTTACCCGGGACTATCTCCTACGAGCAGTACTTC
>few|TRBJ2-7|TRBV6-5|TRBD1
CASSYLQGAEQYF
TGTGCCAGCAGTTACCTGCAGGGGGCCGAGCAGTACTTC
>NA|TRBJ2-4|TRBV28|TRBD2
CASSTLAGVNLPIQYF
TGTGCCAGCAGTACACTAGCGGGGGTCAATCTCCCCATTCAGTACTTC
>NA|TRBJ2-3|TRBV28|NA
CASSSRTGIADTQYF
TGTGCCAGCAGTTCCCGGACGGGGATTGCAGATACGCAGTATTTT
>NA|TRBJ2-1|TRBV30|TRBD2
CAWRIAGANNEQFF
TGTGCCTGGAGGATAGCGGGAGCGAACAATGAGCAGTTCTTC
>NA|TRBJ1-1|TRBV19|NA
CASSIDPRRATAFF
TGTGCCAGTAGTATAGATCCCCGCAGGGCGACAGCTTTCTTT
>NA|TRBJ1-1|TRBV19|NA
CASIGQGLRFEAFF
TGTGCCAGTATTGGGCAGGGACTTAGATTTGAAGCTTTCTTT
>NA|TRBJ2-7|TRBV30|NA
CAWSPPTGTTHSYEQYF
TGTGCCTGGAGCCCACCCACCGGGACAACCCACAGCTACGAGCAGTACTTC
>NA|TRBJ2-1|TRBV2|TRBD2
CASKTSGSTNNEQFF
TGTGCCAGCAAGACTAGCGGGAGTACCAACAATGAGCAGTTCTTC
>NA|TRBJ2-3|TRBV15|TRBD1
CATSRDGGQGMDTQYF
TGTGCCACCAGCAGAGATGGCGGACAGGGAATGGATACGCAGTATTTT
>NA|TRBJ1-1|TRBV7-2|TRBD1
CASSPDRGMNTEAFF
TGTGCCAGCAGCCCGGACAGGGGCATGAACACTGAAGCTTTCTTT
>NA|TRBJ2-7|TRBV15|TRBD2
CATSTLGLAGAHEQYF
TGTGCCACCAGCACCCTGGGACTAGCGGGAGCCCACGAGCAGTACTTC
>NA|TRBJ2-7|TRBV6-6|NA
CASIGTVSYEQYF
TGTGCCAGCATAGGGACTGTCTCCTACGAGCAGTACTTC
>NA|TRBJ2-1|TRBV27|NA
CASSLGAGREQFF
TGTGCCAGCAGTTTAGGGGCCGGCAGGGAGCAGTTCTTC
>once|TRBJ1-5|TRBV28|NA
CASSLSQGRGQPQHF
TGTGCCAGCAGTCTCTCTCAGGGAAGAGGTCAGCCCCAGCATTTT
>NA|TRBJ1-1|TRBV28|NA
CASSFHAAGTEAFF
TGTGCCAGCAGTTTTCATGCGGCAGGGACTGAAGCTTTCTTT
>NA|TRBJ2-1|TRBV9|NA
CASSVITRDEQFF
TGTGCCAGCAGCGTAATAACTCGGGATGAGCAGTTCTTC
>NA|TRBJ2-3|TRBV11-2|NA
CASSQITDTQYF
TGTGCCAGCAGCCAGATCACAGATACGCAGTATTTT
>NA|TRBJ1-5|TRBV18|NA
CASSPTAGFFFSQPQHF
TGTGCCAGCTCACCAACGGCGGGGTTCTTCTTTTCCCAGCCCCAGCATTTT
>NA|TRBJ1-3|TRBV5-3|NA
CARSLFLENTIYF
TGTGCCAGAAGCTTGTTCCTAGAAAACACCATATATTTT
>NA|TRBJ2-7|TRBV5-6|TRBD2
CASSLIRLAGTVEQYF
TGTGCCAGCAGCCTGATCCGACTAGCGGGAACGGTCGAGCAGTACTTC
>NA|TRBJ2-7|TRBV6-1|TRBD1
CASSEAPGQNYEQYF
TGTGCCAGCAGTGAAGCGCCGGGACAGAACTACGAGCAGTACTTC
>NA|TRBJ1-1|TRBV28|TRBD1
CASDRTGMNTEAFF
TGTGCCAGCGACCGGACAGGGATGAACACTGAAGCTTTCTTT
>few|TRBJ1-5|TRBV6-1|NA
CASSEGGGSEPQHF
TGTGCCAGCAGTGAAGGAGGAGGGAGCGAGCCCCAGCATTTT
>once|TRBJ2-1|TRBV6-4|NA
CASSDSPGSEARPAYNEQFF
TGTGCCAGCAGTGACTCACCGGGAAGCGAAGCCCGACCTGCCTACAATGAGCAGTTCTTC
>NA|TRBJ1-4|TRBV4-1|NA
CASSPDSGDEKLFF
TGCGCCAGCAGCCCGGACAGTGGTGATGAAAAACTGTTTTTT
>NA|TRBJ2-4|TRBV18|TRBD2
CASSPPGTSDLVPYKNIQYF
TGTGCCAGCTCACCACCCGGGACTAGCGATTTAGTACCCTACAAAAACATTCAGTACTTC
>NA|TRBJ2-7|TRBV4-2|NA
CASSQAGSRYEQYF
TGTGCCAGCAGCCAAGCAGGCAGCAGGTACGAGCAGTACTTC
>NA|TRBJ1-1|TRBV4-1|NA
CASSQWFRRNTEAFF
TGCGCCAGCAGCCAATGGTTCAGGCGTAACACTGAAGCTTTCTTT
>NA|TRBJ2-7|TRBV19|NA
CASSLFFTAYEQYF
TGTGCCAGTAGTTTGTTCTTCACGGCCTACGAGCAGTACTTC
>NA|TRBJ1-5|TRBV27|NA
CASSSWGGQPQHF
TGTGCCAGCAGTTCCTGGGGGGGTCAGCCCCAGCATTTT
>NA|TRBJ1-2|TRBV18|TRBD1
CASSPEAAGTGYGYTF
TGTGCCAGCTCACCCGAGGCTGCCGGGACAGGGTATGGCTACACCTTC
>NA|TRBJ2-6|TRBV28|TRBD1
CASSFRGTGDSGANVLTF
TGTGCCAGCAGTTTTCGGGGGACAGGGGACTCTGGGGCCAACGTCCTGACTTTC
>NA|TRBJ2-1|TRBV28|NA
CASSFGGSVYNEQFF
TGTGCCAGCAGTTTTGGAGGGAGCGTCTACAATGAGCAGTTCTTC
>once|TRBJ2-7|TRBV27|NA
CASSSFLVTGPYEQYF
TGTGCCAGCAGTTCCTTTCTTGTGACAGGTCCCTACGAGCAGTACTTC
>NA|TRBJ2-7|TRBV14|NA
CASSQTLRGFEQYF
TGTGCCAGCAGCCAAACCCTCCGAGGGTTCGAGCAGTACTTC
>NA|TRBJ1-2|TRBV28|TRBD1
CASSDYGQVGGYTF
TGTGCCAGCAGCGATTATGGACAGGTCGGTGGCTACACCTTC
>once|TRBJ2-7|TRBV6-4|NA
CASRPSYEQYF
TGTGCCAGCAGGCCTAGCTACGAGCAGTACTTC
>NA|TRBJ2-5|TRBV28|NA
CASSLTTEDLQETQYF
TGTGCCAGCAGTTTAACGACAGAAGACCTCCAAGAGACCCAGTACTTC
>NA|TRBJ1-5|TRBV7-9|NA
CASSPTGNQPQHF
TGTGCCAGCAGCCCTACAGGGAATCAGCCCCAGCATTTT